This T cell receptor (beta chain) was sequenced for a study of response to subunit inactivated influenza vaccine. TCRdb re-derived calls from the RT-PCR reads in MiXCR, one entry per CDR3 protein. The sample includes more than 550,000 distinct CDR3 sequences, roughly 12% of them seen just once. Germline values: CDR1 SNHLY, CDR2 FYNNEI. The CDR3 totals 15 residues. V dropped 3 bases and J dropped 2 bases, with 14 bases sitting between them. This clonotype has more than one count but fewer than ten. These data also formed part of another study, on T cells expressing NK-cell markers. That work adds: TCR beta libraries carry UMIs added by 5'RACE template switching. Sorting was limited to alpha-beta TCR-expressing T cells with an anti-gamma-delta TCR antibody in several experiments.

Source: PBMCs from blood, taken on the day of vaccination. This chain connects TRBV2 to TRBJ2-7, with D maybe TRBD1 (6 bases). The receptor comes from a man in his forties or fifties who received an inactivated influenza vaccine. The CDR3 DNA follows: TGTGCCAGCAGTGATCGGCGGACAGTTACCTACGAGCAGTACTTC. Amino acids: CASSDRRTVTYEQYF.